Listed below are T cell receptor beta chains from one sample, sequenced in a study of T cell responses to AZD1222 COVID-19 vaccine. TCRdb's table, derived via immunoSEQ multiplex PCR, lists solely in-frame clones and lacks some. This repertoire shows 100,000 or so clones, roughly 86% found once; its top ten account for about 1.4%. Sequencing was performed on peripheral blood, taken on day 0 of AZD1222 vaccination. These receptors came from an adult in good health. Each CDR3 is given with its conserved first and last residue. A D gene is named only where the DNA matches it firmly. Clone size is not always given. Where it is, it says once, few, many or a class for expanded clones.

d_gene: NA; v_gene: TRBV7-9; abundance: NA; j_gene: TRBJ2-1; CDR3nt: TGTGCCAGCAGCTTAGAACTCTATGAGCAGTTCTTC; CDR3aa: CASSLELYEQFF
d_gene: TRBD1; v_gene: TRBV10-3; abundance: NA; j_gene: TRBJ1-1; CDR3nt: TGTGCCATCAGTGGGGCAGGGGGCCCCATGAACACTGAAGCTTTCTTT; CDR3aa: CAISGAGGPMNTEAFF
d_gene: TRBD2; v_gene: TRBV7-3; abundance: NA; j_gene: TRBJ2-1; CDR3nt: TGTGCCAGCAGCTCCGGACTAGCGGGAGTATCTGAGCAGTTCTTC; CDR3aa: CASSSGLAGVSEQFF
d_gene: NA; v_gene: TRBV19; abundance: NA; j_gene: TRBJ2-1; CDR3nt: TGTGCCAGTAGCCTTCGACTAGTCAATGAGCAGTTCTTC; CDR3aa: CASSLRLVNEQFF
d_gene: NA; v_gene: TRBV13; abundance: NA; j_gene: TRBJ1-3; CDR3nt: TGTGCCAGCAGCCCATCGAGGGGCGCTGGAAACACCATATATTTT; CDR3aa: CASSPSRGAGNTIYF
d_gene: TRBD1; v_gene: TRBV19; abundance: once; j_gene: TRBJ2-7; CDR3nt: TGTGCCAGTAGTTACGGGACAGGGGACTACGAGCAGTACTTC; CDR3aa: CASSYGTGDYEQYF
d_gene: NA; v_gene: TRBV28; abundance: NA; j_gene: TRBJ1-4; CDR3nt: TGTGCCAGCAGTTTAGGGGGATCTAATGAAAAACTGTTTTTT; CDR3aa: CASSLGGSNEKLFF
d_gene: NA; v_gene: TRBV15; abundance: NA; j_gene: TRBJ1-2; CDR3nt: TGTGCCACCAGCAGAGATACGGCCAATACAGCCTTC; CDR3aa: CATSRDTANTAF
d_gene: NA; v_gene: TRBV7-2; abundance: NA; j_gene: TRBJ1-6; CDR3nt: TGTGCCAGCAGCTCCACCGGGGGGAATTCACCCCTCCACTTT; CDR3aa: CASSSTGGNSPLHF
d_gene: NA; v_gene: TRBV6-5; abundance: NA; j_gene: TRBJ1-2; CDR3nt: TGTGCCAGCAGTTACTCTTGGGGGGACTATGGCTACACCTTC; CDR3aa: CASSYSWGDYGYTF
d_gene: TRBD2; v_gene: TRBV3-1/TRBV3-2; abundance: NA; j_gene: TRBJ2-1; CDR3nt: TGTGCCAGCAGCCAAGGATGGGCCCCGGGACTAGCGGTTCACAATGAGCAGTTCTTC; CDR3aa: CASSQGWAPGLAVHNEQFF
d_gene: NA; v_gene: TRBV2; abundance: NA; j_gene: TRBJ1-5; CDR3nt: TGTGCCAGCAGGAGAACGGACAGCGCTAATCAGCCCCAGCATTTT; CDR3aa: CASRRTDSANQPQHF
d_gene: TRBD1; v_gene: TRBV28; abundance: NA; j_gene: TRBJ1-5; CDR3nt: TGTGCCAGCAGTCTACAGGGGCAGCCCCAGCATTTT; CDR3aa: CASSLQGQPQHF
d_gene: NA; v_gene: TRBV7-2; abundance: NA; j_gene: TRBJ1-5; CDR3nt: TGTGCCAGCAGCTTACGGGGTTTAAGTCAGCCCCAGCATTTT; CDR3aa: CASSLRGLSQPQHF
d_gene: NA; v_gene: TRBV4-2; abundance: once; j_gene: TRBJ1-2; CDR3nt: TGTGCCAGCAGCCAACCTCGTGGAACAGGGCGTAACTATGGCTACACCTTC; CDR3aa: CASSQPRGTGRNYGYTF
d_gene: NA; v_gene: TRBV27; abundance: NA; j_gene: TRBJ2-3; CDR3nt: TGTGCCAGCAGTTTATCGGGGGTAGATACGCAGTATTTT; CDR3aa: CASSLSGVDTQYF
d_gene: NA; v_gene: TRBV28; abundance: once; j_gene: TRBJ2-7; CDR3nt: TGTGCCAGCAGTTCGTCCCGGGACGGGAACTACGAGCAGTACTTC; CDR3aa: CASSSSRDGNYEQYF
d_gene: TRBD1; v_gene: TRBV19; abundance: NA; j_gene: TRBJ1-5; CDR3nt: TGTGCCAGTAGTATGAGACAGGGGAGTCAGCCCCAGCATTTT; CDR3aa: CASSMRQGSQPQHF
d_gene: NA; v_gene: TRBV6-6; abundance: medium-sized; j_gene: TRBJ1-2; CDR3nt: TGTGCCAGCAGTTACTCTGACCCGGCGGAGGGCTACACCTTC; CDR3aa: CASSYSDPAEGYTF
d_gene: NA; v_gene: TRBV7-9; abundance: NA; j_gene: TRBJ1-4; CDR3nt: TGTGCCAGCAGCTCCAGTGTTAACGAAAAACTGTTTTTT; CDR3aa: CASSSSVNEKLFF
d_gene: TRBD1; v_gene: TRBV4-3; abundance: NA; j_gene: TRBJ1-6; CDR3nt: TGCGCCAGCAGCCAATACGGGACAGGCTCCACCCTCCACTTT; CDR3aa: CASSQYGTGSTLHF
d_gene: TRBD2; v_gene: TRBV7-2; abundance: NA; j_gene: TRBJ2-7; CDR3nt: TGTGCCAGCAGTAATAGCGGGACCTCCTACGAGCAGTACTTC; CDR3aa: CASSNSGTSYEQYF
d_gene: NA; v_gene: TRBV6-2/TRBV6-3; abundance: NA; j_gene: TRBJ2-1; CDR3nt: TGTGCCAGCAGTTACGGGGATGCGTCCTACAATGAGCAGTTCTTC; CDR3aa: CASSYGDASYNEQFF
d_gene: TRBD2; v_gene: TRBV3-1/TRBV3-2; abundance: NA; j_gene: TRBJ2-3; CDR3nt: TGTGCCAGCAACACCCAACTAGCGGGAGGGGTTAATACGCAGTATTTT; CDR3aa: CASNTQLAGGVNTQYF
d_gene: TRBD2; v_gene: TRBV7-2; abundance: NA; j_gene: TRBJ2-5; CDR3nt: TGTGCCAGCAGCTCCGTTAGCGGGAGAGAAGAGACCCAGTACTTC; CDR3aa: CASSSVSGREETQYF
d_gene: NA; v_gene: TRBV30; abundance: NA; j_gene: TRBJ2-7; CDR3nt: TGTGCCTGGAGTGTACTGGGGACACAGAGCTCCTACGAGCAGTACTTC; CDR3aa: CAWSVLGTQSSYEQYF
d_gene: TRBD2; v_gene: TRBV6-2/TRBV6-3; abundance: NA; j_gene: TRBJ2-3; CDR3nt: TGTGCCAGCACCCCAGGGACTAGCGGGAGGGCCGGGATTAGCACAGATACGCAGTATTTT; CDR3aa: CASTPGTSGRAGISTDTQYF
d_gene: TRBD1; v_gene: TRBV7-2; abundance: NA; j_gene: TRBJ2-7; CDR3nt: TGTGCCAGCAGCCCGAACACGGGACAGGTCTACGAGCAGTACTTC; CDR3aa: CASSPNTGQVYEQYF
d_gene: NA; v_gene: TRBV19; abundance: NA; j_gene: TRBJ1-5; CDR3nt: TGTGCCAGTAGTATCGTACTGTGGGGGGGAAATCAGCCCCAGCATTTT; CDR3aa: CASSIVLWGGNQPQHF
d_gene: NA; v_gene: TRBV3-1/TRBV3-2; abundance: NA; j_gene: TRBJ2-5; CDR3nt: TGTGCCAGCAGCCCTCGGACAGTCCAAGAGACCCAGTACTTC; CDR3aa: CASSPRTVQETQYF
d_gene: NA; v_gene: TRBV28; abundance: NA; j_gene: TRBJ1-2; CDR3nt: TGTGCCACTAGAAGGGGGGGAGCTAACTATGGCTACACCTTC; CDR3aa: CATRRGGANYGYTF
d_gene: NA; v_gene: TRBV30; abundance: NA; j_gene: TRBJ1-5; CDR3nt: TGTGCCTGGTCTAGTCATGGGCAGCCCCAGCATTTT; CDR3aa: CAWSSHGQPQHF
d_gene: NA; v_gene: TRBV3-1/TRBV3-2; abundance: NA; j_gene: TRBJ2-1; CDR3nt: TGTGCCAGCAGCCAAGATGTTCGAGGGCAGGCGGTCTACAATGAGCAGTTCTTC; CDR3aa: CASSQDVRGQAVYNEQFF
d_gene: TRBD1; v_gene: TRBV28; abundance: NA; j_gene: TRBJ1-5; CDR3nt: TGTGCCAGCAGTCCCGGACAGGGGAATCAGCCCCAGCATTTT; CDR3aa: CASSPGQGNQPQHF
d_gene: NA; v_gene: TRBV28; abundance: NA; j_gene: TRBJ2-7; CDR3nt: TGTGCCAGCAGTCCCCGGGGGCGGAACTCCTACGAGCAGTACTTC; CDR3aa: CASSPRGRNSYEQYF
d_gene: NA; v_gene: TRBV11-2; abundance: NA; j_gene: TRBJ2-2; CDR3nt: TGTGCCAGCAGCTTAGTGGGGGTGGCAGGGAGCACCGGGGAGCTGTTTTTT; CDR3aa: CASSLVGVAGSTGELFF
d_gene: NA; v_gene: TRBV18; abundance: NA; j_gene: TRBJ1-4; CDR3nt: TGTGCCAGCTCCCCCAGGGAGGGAACTAATGAAAAACTGTTTTTT; CDR3aa: CASSPREGTNEKLFF
d_gene: NA; v_gene: TRBV6-5; abundance: NA; j_gene: TRBJ1-1; CDR3nt: TGTGCCAGCAGTTCCGCTGATGAAGCTTTCTTT; CDR3aa: CASSSADEAFF
d_gene: NA; v_gene: TRBV7-2; abundance: NA; j_gene: TRBJ2-7; CDR3nt: TGTGCCAGCAGCCCCCCTGGCTACGAGCAGTACTTC; CDR3aa: CASSPPGYEQYF
d_gene: NA; v_gene: TRBV7-2; abundance: NA; j_gene: TRBJ1-2; CDR3nt: TGTGCCAGCAGCTTGGGCGGGGGCTATGGCTACACCTTC; CDR3aa: CASSLGGGYGYTF
d_gene: NA; v_gene: TRBV12-3/TRBV12-4; abundance: NA; j_gene: TRBJ1-1; CDR3nt: TGTGCCAGCAGTTTCCGCAAGAACACTGAAGCTTTCTTT; CDR3aa: CASSFRKNTEAFF
d_gene: TRBD1; v_gene: TRBV6-2/TRBV6-3; abundance: NA; j_gene: TRBJ1-3; CDR3nt: TGTGCCAGCAGTAAATGGACAGGGGGCGACTCTGGAAACACCATATATTTT; CDR3aa: CASSKWTGGDSGNTIYF
d_gene: NA; v_gene: TRBV19; abundance: NA; j_gene: TRBJ1-1; CDR3nt: TGTGCCAGTAGCGATCCCGAGTGGAATCGGATGAACACTGAAGCTTTCTTT; CDR3aa: CASSDPEWNRMNTEAFF
d_gene: NA; v_gene: TRBV19; abundance: NA; j_gene: TRBJ1-4; CDR3nt: TGTGCCAGTAGTATAGTCGTCTTTAGGAAACTGTTTTTT; CDR3aa: CASSIVVFRKLFF
d_gene: TRBD1; v_gene: TRBV30; abundance: NA; j_gene: TRBJ1-2; CDR3nt: TGTGCCTGGAGGGACAGGCACTTCTATGGCTACACCTTC; CDR3aa: CAWRDRHFYGYTF
d_gene: TRBD1; v_gene: TRBV19; abundance: NA; j_gene: TRBJ1-2; CDR3nt: TGTGCCAGTAGTATAGTCCCGGGACAGGGATATGGCTACACCTTC; CDR3aa: CASSIVPGQGYGYTF
d_gene: TRBD1; v_gene: TRBV28; abundance: NA; j_gene: TRBJ2-7; CDR3nt: TGTGCCAGCAGGGGACAGGGGGGCCCCTACGAGCAGTACTTC; CDR3aa: CASRGQGGPYEQYF
d_gene: NA; v_gene: TRBV28; abundance: NA; j_gene: TRBJ1-5; CDR3nt: TGTGCCGGGGGACGGCATGGTCAGCCCCAGCATTTT; CDR3aa: CAGGRHGQPQHF
d_gene: NA; v_gene: TRBV6-1; abundance: NA; j_gene: TRBJ1-5; CDR3nt: TGTGCCAGCAGTGACAATTTCCGGGTCCTCAATCAGCCCCAGCATTTT; CDR3aa: CASSDNFRVLNQPQHF